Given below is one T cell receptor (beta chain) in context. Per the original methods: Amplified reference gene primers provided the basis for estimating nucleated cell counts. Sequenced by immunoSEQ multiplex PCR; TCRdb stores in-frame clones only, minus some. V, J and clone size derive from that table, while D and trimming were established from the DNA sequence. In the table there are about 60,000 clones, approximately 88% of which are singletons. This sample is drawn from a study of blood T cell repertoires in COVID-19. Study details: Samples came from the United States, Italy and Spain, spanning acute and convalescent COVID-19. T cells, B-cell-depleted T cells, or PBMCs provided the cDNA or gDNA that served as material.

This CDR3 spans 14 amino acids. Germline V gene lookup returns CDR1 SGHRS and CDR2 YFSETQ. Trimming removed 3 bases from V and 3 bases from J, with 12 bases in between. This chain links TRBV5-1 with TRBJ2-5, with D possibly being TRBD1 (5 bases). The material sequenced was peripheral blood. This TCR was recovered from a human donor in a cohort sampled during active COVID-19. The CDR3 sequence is CASSWSRVEETQYF. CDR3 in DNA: TGCGCCAGCAGCTGGTCCAGGGTGGAAGAGACCCAGTACTTC. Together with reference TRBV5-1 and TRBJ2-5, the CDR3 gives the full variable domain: KAGVTQTPRYLIKTRGQQVTLSCSPISGHRSVSWYQQTPGQGLQFLFEYFSETQRNKGNFPGRFSGRQFSNSRSEMNVSTLELGDSALYLCASSWSRVEETQYFGPGTRLLVL.